The 30 T cell receptor beta chains in this list originate from one sample, sequenced in a study of shared clonotypes between healthy human individuals. TCRdb's table, derived via immunoSEQ multiplex PCR, lists solely in-frame clones and lacks some. This sample carries about 1 million clones, around four fifths of them seen once, and the ten largest clones take roughly 1.4%. The specimen was memory CD4+ T cells sorted from blood. Sample subset: CD45RA-negative fraction. These receptors all come from a young man in good health.

The V gene is TRBV7-2, the J gene TRBJ2-5; TRBD1 matches 8 bases. Germline loops: CDR1 SGHTA, CDR2 FQGNSA. V was clipped by 4 bases and J by 5 bases; unmatched bases: 3. The CDR3 is made up of 13 amino acids. CDR3 protein: CASSSDRVETQYF. CDR3 nucleotides: TGTGCCAGCAGCTCGGACAGGGTGGAGACCCAGTACTTC.

The chain employs TRBV28 and TRBJ2-7; D is unclear. The germline CDR1 and CDR2 sequences are MDHEN and SYDVKM. Between the trimmed V and J ends, which lost 7 bases and 2 bases, there was a span of 12 bases. The CDR3 has 13 amino acids. The CDR3: CASTQPITYEQYF. The CDR3 coding sequence is TGTGCCAGCACGCAACCGATTACCTACGAGCAGTACTTC.

Comments on this clone: Other nucleotide sequences from this sample produce the same CDR3. This rearrangement joins TRBV28 to TRBJ2-1; 7 bases map to TRBD2. Germline CDR1 and CDR2: MDHEN and SYDVKM. The trim removed 2 bases at V and 6 bases at J, leaving 1 base unmatched. The CDR3 covers 13 residues. For the CDR3, the DNA is TGTGCCAGCAGTTTAACGGGGGGCAATGAGCAGTTCTTC. It is translated as CASSLTGGNEQFF.

With respect to this clone: Other DNA sequences in the same sample also yield this CDR3. The V call is TRBV30, the J call TRBJ1-5; 8 positions agree with TRBD1. Germline CDR1 and CDR2: GTSNPN and SVGIG (reference sequence). With V trimmed by 5 bases and J by 3 bases, 6 bases remained unmatched. This CDR3 region has 14 residues. CDR3 bases: TGTGCCTGGTCTGGGGGACAGGTCAATCAGCCCCAGCATTTT. It codes for CAWSGGQVNQPQHF.

Note on this clone: A clone one base away is much larger, so this may be a read error. V and J are TRBV28 and TRBJ2-3, with 12 nucleotides matching TRBD2. The junction had 5 bases not matched to a gene; V was cut back by 6 bases and J by 4 bases. Germline V gene lookup returns CDR1 MDHEN and CDR2 SYDVKM. The CDR3 has 15 residues. The CDR3 sequence is CASSPSGGAADTQYF. CDR3 nucleotide sequence: TGTGCCAGCAGCCCTAGCGGGGGGGCCGCAGATACGCAGTATTTT.

The CDR3 reads CASIAEPGLAFF. The DNA of the CDR3 is TGTGCCAGCATAGCCGAACCGGGCCTGGCGTTCTTC. This chain joins TRBV6-1 and TRBJ2-1; D unresolved. The length of the CDR3 is 12 residues. Between the trimmed V and J ends, which lost 7 bases and 15 bases, there was a span of 19 bases. Germline V gene lookup returns CDR1 MNHNS and CDR2 SASEGT.

The V gene is TRBV9, the J gene TRBJ2-3, with 10 bases matching TRBD2. Per germline, CDR1 SGDLS and CDR2 YYNGEE. The CDR3 contains 19 residues. The J segment lost 1 base and the V segment lost 0 bases, leaving 11 bases of the junction unmatched. The CDR3 DNA reads TGTGCCAGCAGCGTAGCCCCCATAGCGGGAGGACTCGGCACAGATACGCAGTATTTT. This gives the protein CASSVAPIAGGLGTDTQYF.

This chain links TRBV15 with TRBJ2-1, with D unclear. This CDR3 has 16 residues. Germline V gives CDR1 LNHNV, CDR2 YYDKDF (reference sequence). Trimming shortened V by 5 bases and J by 0 bases, and 14 bases separated the two germline ends. This CDR3 reads CATSPVLKVSYNEQFF. In DNA, the CDR3 is TGTGCCACCAGCCCCGTTCTAAAAGTCTCCTACAATGAGCAGTTCTTC.

The chain combines TRBV6-5 with TRBJ1-2; no firm D call. Germline loops: CDR1 MNHEY, CDR2 SVGAGI. The CDR3 contains 13 residues. V was clipped by 4 bases and J by 5 bases, with 11 bases between them. CDR3 in DNA: TGTGCCAGCAGTTCGGGTCGGGAATATGGCTACACCTTC. This codes for CASSSGREYGYTF.

Many counts were recorded for this clone. J is TRBJ1-1 and V is TRBV5-4, with 7 bases that match TRBD1. The germline V gene has CDR1 SGHNT and CDR2 YYREEE (reference sequence). This CDR3 region has 14 residues. The junction had 4 bases not matched to a gene; V was cut back by 1 base and J by 4 bases. This chain's CDR3 is CASSLTGVPTEAFF. The CDR3 region has the DNA TGTGCCAGCAGCTTGACAGGGGTCCCCACTGAAGCTTTCTTT.

Concerning this clone: The sample holds other DNA sequences that translate to the same CDR3. The V and J genes are TRBV11-2 and TRBJ1-1; D gene unclear. V was shortened by 2 bases and J by 2 bases, with 3 bases between the two germline ends. From germline, CDR1 is SGHAT and CDR2 FQNNGV. The CDR3 runs to 12 residues. CDR3 nucleotide sequence: TGTGCCAGCAGCTTACGAAACACTGAAGCTTTCTTT. Translated, it gives CASSLRNTEAFF.

The V and J genes are TRBV7-2 and TRBJ1-6, with 9 nucleotides matching TRBD1. CDR1 is SGHTA and CDR2 is FQGNSA in the germline V gene. Trimming cost V 5 bases and J 7 bases; bases outside gene matches: 6. The CDR3 has 15 residues. The CDR3 is CASSHDRGENSPLHF. DNA of the CDR3: TGTGCCAGCAGCCATGACAGGGGGGAGAATTCACCCCTCCACTTT.

This clone was detected a few times. This chain links TRBV6-6 with TRBJ1-1, with a tentative D call TRBD1 (5 bases). CDR1 and CDR2 (germline): MNHNY, SVGAGI (reference sequence). The CDR3 is made up of 14 amino acids. V was trimmed by 4 bases and J by 1 base, leaving 10 bases between them. CDR3 residues: CASSLGAGNTEAFF. CDR3 DNA sequence: TGTGCCAGCAGTTTAGGGGCCGGGAACACTGAAGCTTTCTTT.

V usage is TRBV7-9 and J usage is TRBJ2-5; unclear D gene. The CDR3 consists of 15 residues. From germline, CDR1 is SEHNR and CDR2 FQNEAQ (reference sequence). The ends were cut back, 5 bases at V and 1 base at J, with 14 bases in the middle. In DNA form, the CDR3 reads TGTGCCAGCAGCCTGGCGGCTGTCTTCCAAGAGACCCAGTACTTC. Translated: CASSLAAVFQETQYF.

The chain combines TRBV2 with TRBJ2-3; D not resolved. The CDR3 has 15 amino acids. Germline V lookup: CDR1 SNHLY, CDR2 FYNNEI. Trimming cost V 4 bases and J 2 bases, with 13 bases left between them. The CDR3 spells CASSVNPIYTDTQYF. CDR3 in DNA: TGTGCCAGCAGTGTAAACCCCATTTACACAGATACGCAGTATTTT.

In its sample, this clone was seen once. V and J are TRBV7-6 and TRBJ2-5; possible D gene TRBD1, 6 bases. CDR3 length equals 13 residues. From germline, CDR1 is SGHVS and CDR2 FNYEAQ. Trimming shortened V by 5 bases and J by 4 bases, and 11 bases separated the two germline ends. The CDR3 DNA reads as TGTGCCAGCAGCCAGGGGTTAGTAGAGACCCAGTACTTC. It is translated as CASSQGLVETQYF.

The V and J genes are TRBV10-3 and TRBJ1-3; D gene unclear. Trimming shortened V by 4 bases and J by 0 bases, and 7 bases separated the two germline ends. Germline V lookup: CDR1 ENHRY, CDR2 SYGVKD. The CDR3 is 14 amino acids. The CDR3 coding sequence is TGTGCCATCAGTGCACAGTCCTCTGGAAACACCATATATTTT. This encodes CAISAQSSGNTIYF.

This chain connects TRBV30 to TRBJ2-3; 8 bases map to TRBD2. Germline V gene sequence: CDR1 GTSNPN, CDR2 SVGIG (reference sequence). The CDR3 is 12 residues long. Trimming removed 0 bases from V and 11 bases from J; junction bases left unmatched: 4. Here the CDR3 DNA reads TGTGCCTGGAGTGTAAAGCGGGGGTTGCAGTATTTT. Its translation: CAWSVKRGLQYF.

This clone was found many times. The J gene is TRBJ2-2, the V gene TRBV5-1, with D possibly being TRBD1 or TRBD2 (6 bases each). The CDR3 runs 15 residues. Germline values: CDR1 SGHRS, CDR2 YFSETQ. Trimming left V 3 bases short and J 3 bases short, with 12 bases between. CDR3 DNA sequence: TGCGCCAGCAGCTCCCGGGGGCTGGACACCGGGGAGCTGTTTTTT. Amino acid sequence: CASSSRGLDTGELFF.

V and J are TRBV5-1 and TRBJ2-4; 9 nucleotides align to TRBD1. Per germline, CDR1 SGHRS and CDR2 YFSETQ. The CDR3 is made up of 17 amino acids. V was clipped by 1 base and J by 4 bases; unmatched bases: 9. The CDR3 coding sequence is TGCGCCAGCAGCTTGATCAGCCTTGGGACAGGGAAAAACATTCAGTACTTC. Amino acids: CASSLISLGTGKNIQYF.

The V gene is TRBV4-3, the J gene TRBJ1-2; 7 bases agree with TRBD1. CDR3 length equals 14 residues. Looked up from germline, CDR1 is LGHNA and CDR2 is YSLEER. J lost 4 bases, V lost 3 bases, and 5 bases had no gene match. The CDR3 loop reads CASSHGTDSYGYTF. Here the CDR3 DNA reads TGCGCCAGCAGCCATGGGACAGATAGCTATGGCTACACCTTC.

The chain is built from TRBV6-5 and TRBJ2-2; D not certain. The CDR3 is 13 residues long. The germline gives CDR1 MNHEY, CDR2 SVGAGI. The V gene lost 6 bases and the J gene lost 7 bases, with 12 bases spanning the gap. The CDR3 DNA reads as TGTGCCAGCAGCTCCTTCGGCGTCGGGGAGCTGTTTTTT. Translated, it gives CASSSFGVGELFF.

This clone came up a few times. J is TRBJ1-1 and V is TRBV6-6; 8 positions agree with TRBD1. CDR3 size: 14 residues. The germline V gene has CDR1 MNHNY and CDR2 SVGAGI (reference sequence). The V gene end was trimmed by 5 bases and the J gene end by 5 bases; junction bases not matched to a gene: 7. CDR3 nucleotide sequence: TGTGCCAGCAGTGCCCCCGACAGGGGAACTGAAGCTTTCTTT. Translating gives CASSAPDRGTEAFF.

The genes are TRBV5-1 and TRBJ2-1; 9 bases line up with TRBD1. V gave up 4 bases and J gave up 4 bases; unmatched junction bases: 12. This CDR3 spans 17 amino acids. Germline-derived CDR1 and CDR2 are SGHRS and YFSETQ. The CDR3 DNA follows: TGCGCCAGCAGCGAAAGAATTCCGGGACAGGGTTACAATGAGCAGTTCTTC. Protein product: CASSERIPGQGYNEQFF.

About this clone itself: A read error may explain this, as a much larger clone is one base away. At the DNA level, this CDR3 is encoded by other sequences in the same sample as well. This chain joins TRBV7-2 and TRBJ1-2; TRBD1 agrees at 9 bases. The CDR3 runs to 14 residues. Germline CDR1 SGHTA, CDR2 FQGNSA. Trimming removed 5 bases from V and 3 bases from J; junction bases left unmatched: 4. The CDR3 is CASSPGQGYYGYTF. In DNA form, the CDR3 reads TGTGCCAGCAGCCCCGGACAGGGGTACTATGGCTACACCTTC.

The rearrangement links TRBV25-1 to TRBJ1-1; a weak D match, TRBD1 (5 bases). CDR1 MGHDK and CDR2 SYGVNS come from the germline V gene. With 3 bases removed from V and 10 bases from J, the gap between germline ends came to 9 bases. The CDR3 is 11 residues long. DNA of the CDR3: TGTGCCAGCAGTGACAGGGATGGAGCTTTCTTT. Amino acids: CASSDRDGAFF.

The table lists this clone with a count of one. This chain links TRBV2 with TRBJ1-6; unclear D gene. In germline, CDR1 is SNHLY, CDR2 FYNNEI. Trimming removed 6 bases at V and 6 bases at J, with 12 bases between. The CDR3 length is 14 residues. The CDR3 DNA sequence: TGTGCCAGCAGACCCCAACAGCTTAATTCACCCCTCCACTTT. It is translated as CASRPQQLNSPLHF.

The V call is TRBV27, the J call TRBJ1-1; D might be TRBD1 (6 bases). V lost 5 bases, J lost 7 bases, and 29 bases lay in between. The germline V gene has CDR1 MNHEY and CDR2 SMNVEV (reference sequence). The CDR3 has 18 residues. CDR3 bases: TGTGCCAGCAGTCCTGCCCTGCAGCAGGGGACGGGCACATATGAAGCTTTCTTT. As protein: CASSPALQQGTGTYEAFF.

This sequence joins TRBV2 and TRBJ2-7; possibly TRBD2 for D (5 bases). The V gene lost 3 bases and the J gene lost 3 bases, with 12 bases spanning the gap. The germline V gene has CDR1 SNHLY and CDR2 FYNNEI. The CDR3 is 14 residues long. CDR3 in DNA: TGTGCCAGCAGTGAGAACTTCGAGGGCTACGAGCAGTACTTC. It translates to CASSENFEGYEQYF.

A note on this clone: A junction boundary mismatches the germline segment, possibly from a read error. The genes are TRBV6-5 and TRBJ1-1, with 7 bases aligning to TRBD1. This CDR3 is built from 16 residues. Germline-derived CDR1 and CDR2 are MNHEY and SVGAGI. The CDR3 coding sequence is TGTGCCAGCACTTACTCTCCGGCCCTCGCGCCACAGGGGGCTTTCTTT. It yields the protein CASTYSPALAPQGAFF.